Listed below are T cell receptor beta chains from one sample, sequenced in a study of cytomegalovirus exposure and HLA in healthy donors. Measured with immunoSEQ multiplex PCR; TCRdb has only the in-frame clones, and not every one. The table shows about 120,000 clones, with roughly 89% occurring only once. Sequencing used PBMCs. These receptors were taken from a woman under 30 in good health and CMV-seronegative. The CDR3 runs from the conserved cysteine through the conserved F or W. The D gene is left open where the match is weak. Clone size is shown for a subset of rows, as once, few, many or a class of expanded clone.

clone_size: NA; d_call: NA; j_call: TRBJ1-1; v_call: TRBV6-5; cdr3_nt: TGTGCCAGCAGTTACGATTCGGGGGGGTCCACTGAAGCTTTCTTT; cdr3_aa: CASSYDSGGSTEAFF
clone_size: NA; d_call: NA; j_call: TRBJ1-2; v_call: TRBV28; cdr3_nt: TGTGCCAGCAGGGGGCCTTTATCCCCCTTTGGCTACACCTTC; cdr3_aa: CASRGPLSPFGYTF
clone_size: NA; d_call: TRBD1; j_call: TRBJ1-4; v_call: TRBV28; cdr3_nt: TGTGCCAGCAGTGAACAGGGGGCCTTCGAAAAACTGTTTTTT; cdr3_aa: CASSEQGAFEKLFF
clone_size: NA; d_call: NA; j_call: TRBJ2-5; v_call: TRBV28; cdr3_nt: TGTGCCAGCAGTTTTCGGCAGGGTACAGAGACCCAGTACTTC; cdr3_aa: CASSFRQGTETQYF
clone_size: NA; d_call: NA; j_call: TRBJ2-5; v_call: TRBV28; cdr3_nt: TGTGCCAGCAGTTTCCCGACCGACAGGTTTCGGCAAGAGACCCAGTACTTC; cdr3_aa: CASSFPTDRFRQETQYF
clone_size: NA; d_call: NA; j_call: TRBJ2-7; v_call: TRBV28; cdr3_nt: TGTGCCAGCAGCTCCTCGGGTTCGCGGAACATCTACGAGCAGTACTTC; cdr3_aa: CASSSSGSRNIYEQYF
clone_size: NA; d_call: NA; j_call: TRBJ1-1; v_call: TRBV5-6; cdr3_nt: TGTGCCAGCAGCCCCACGGGGGGGGCGGAAGCTTTCTTT; cdr3_aa: CASSPTGGAEAFF
clone_size: NA; d_call: NA; j_call: TRBJ1-3; v_call: TRBV7-8; cdr3_nt: TGTGCCAGCAGCCGGCCTGTGCGGGGTTCTGGAAACACCATATATTTT; cdr3_aa: CASSRPVRGSGNTIYF
clone_size: NA; d_call: TRBD2; j_call: TRBJ2-3; v_call: TRBV28; cdr3_nt: TGTGCCAGCAGTAACGGGGGGAGCACAGATACGCAGTATTTT; cdr3_aa: CASSNGGSTDTQYF
clone_size: NA; d_call: NA; j_call: TRBJ2-1; v_call: TRBV4-3; cdr3_nt: TGCGCCAGCAGCCAAGAGGGCGCTAGCAGGGGTGAGCAGTTCTTC; cdr3_aa: CASSQEGASRGEQFF
clone_size: NA; d_call: NA; j_call: TRBJ2-1; v_call: TRBV5-1; cdr3_nt: TGCGCCAGCAGGGACAGAGAGGGACACAATGAGCAGTTCTTC; cdr3_aa: CASRDREGHNEQFF
clone_size: NA; d_call: NA; j_call: TRBJ1-5; v_call: TRBV4-3; cdr3_nt: TGCGCCAGCAGCCAAGATTTGGGCCAGCCGGGGTGGCCCCAGCATTTT; cdr3_aa: CASSQDLGQPGWPQHF
clone_size: NA; d_call: TRBD1; j_call: TRBJ1-1; v_call: TRBV27; cdr3_nt: TGTGCCAGCAGTTTACAGACAGGGGACTTGGGAGCTTTCTTT; cdr3_aa: CASSLQTGDLGAFF
clone_size: few; d_call: NA; j_call: TRBJ2-2; v_call: TRBV7-9; cdr3_nt: TGTGCCAGCAGCTTAGGCGACACCGGGGAGCTGTTTTTT; cdr3_aa: CASSLGDTGELFF
clone_size: once; d_call: NA; j_call: TRBJ1-1; v_call: TRBV5-1; cdr3_nt: TGCGCCAGCAGCTTGGATCCATCACTTGAAGCTTTCTTT; cdr3_aa: CASSLDPSLEAFF
clone_size: NA; d_call: NA; j_call: TRBJ1-3; v_call: TRBV6-5; cdr3_nt: TGTGCCAGCTATCAGGGAAACACCATATATTTT; cdr3_aa: CASYQGNTIYF
clone_size: NA; d_call: TRBD2; j_call: TRBJ2-2; v_call: TRBV13; cdr3_nt: TGTGCCAGCAGAAAAGCGGGGGGAAACACCGGGGAGCTGTTTTTT; cdr3_aa: CASRKAGGNTGELFF
clone_size: NA; d_call: NA; j_call: TRBJ1-1; v_call: TRBV18; cdr3_nt: TGTGCCAGCTCACCACAGGGGGAGAACACTGAAGCTTTCTTT; cdr3_aa: CASSPQGENTEAFF
clone_size: NA; d_call: TRBD1; j_call: TRBJ1-3; v_call: TRBV27; cdr3_nt: TGTGCCAGCAGTTCGGACAGGAGCTCTGGAAACACCATATATTTT; cdr3_aa: CASSSDRSSGNTIYF
clone_size: NA; d_call: TRBD1; j_call: TRBJ2-5; v_call: TRBV5-6; cdr3_nt: TGTGCCAGCAGCTTGGCTCACAGGGGGCAACGAGAGACCCAGTACTTC; cdr3_aa: CASSLAHRGQRETQYF
clone_size: NA; d_call: TRBD1; j_call: TRBJ1-2; v_call: TRBV27; cdr3_nt: TGTGCCAGCAGTTTATCTGGCTCCGGGACAGGGGGCGTCTATGGCTACACCTTC; cdr3_aa: CASSLSGSGTGGVYGYTF
clone_size: NA; d_call: NA; j_call: TRBJ1-1; v_call: TRBV11-2; cdr3_nt: TGTGCCAGCAGCTTAGAGCGGAACACTGAAGCTTTCTTT; cdr3_aa: CASSLERNTEAFF
clone_size: NA; d_call: NA; j_call: TRBJ1-3; v_call: TRBV11-2; cdr3_nt: TGTGCCAGCCGTGAGGAGAACCCTGGAAACACCATATATTTT; cdr3_aa: CASREENPGNTIYF
clone_size: NA; d_call: TRBD1; j_call: TRBJ1-4; v_call: TRBV7-6; cdr3_nt: TGTGCCAGCAGCGCCCGACAGGGGGCAGATGAAAAACTGTTTTTT; cdr3_aa: CASSARQGADEKLFF
clone_size: NA; d_call: NA; j_call: TRBJ1-3; v_call: TRBV29-1; cdr3_nt: TGCAGCGTTGAAGGGGGGGGACCCTCTGGAAACACCATATATTTT; cdr3_aa: CSVEGGGPSGNTIYF
clone_size: NA; d_call: NA; j_call: TRBJ1-2; v_call: TRBV30; cdr3_nt: TGTGCCTGGAGTGTCTGGGGTTCATACAGGGACGGCTACACCTTC; cdr3_aa: CAWSVWGSYRDGYTF
clone_size: NA; d_call: NA; j_call: TRBJ2-6; v_call: TRBV9; cdr3_nt: TGTGCCAGCAGCCCCCGACCGACAGGACAAGTGGCCGGGGCCAACGTCCTGACTTTC; cdr3_aa: CASSPRPTGQVAGANVLTF
clone_size: NA; d_call: TRBD2; j_call: TRBJ2-3; v_call: TRBV27; cdr3_nt: TGTGCCAGCAGTTTATGGGGAGGGGGGACTAGCGAAGTCAATACGCAGTATTTT; cdr3_aa: CASSLWGGGTSEVNTQYF
clone_size: once; d_call: NA; j_call: TRBJ1-4; v_call: TRBV28; cdr3_nt: TGTGCCAGCCAACAGGGAATTGAAGAAAAACTGTTTTTT; cdr3_aa: CASQQGIEEKLFF
clone_size: NA; d_call: TRBD2; j_call: TRBJ2-2; v_call: TRBV27; cdr3_nt: TGTGCCAGCAGTTTATGGTCAGTAGCGGGGGTTCGCACCGGGGAGCTGTTTTTT; cdr3_aa: CASSLWSVAGVRTGELFF
clone_size: NA; d_call: TRBD1; j_call: TRBJ1-4; v_call: TRBV5-1; cdr3_nt: TGCGCCAGCAGTAACAACAGGGGGCAGCGGGAAAAACTGTTTTTT; cdr3_aa: CASSNNRGQREKLFF
clone_size: NA; d_call: TRBD1; j_call: TRBJ1-4; v_call: TRBV7-8; cdr3_nt: TGTGCCAGCAGCTTAGCGACAGGGTCAGAAAAACTGTTTTTT; cdr3_aa: CASSLATGSEKLFF
clone_size: once; d_call: NA; j_call: TRBJ2-2; v_call: TRBV9; cdr3_nt: TGTGCCAGCAGCCCCCATCATGGGTCAGCGGAAATCACCGGGGAGCTGTTTTTT; cdr3_aa: CASSPHHGSAEITGELFF
clone_size: NA; d_call: TRBD2; j_call: TRBJ2-1; v_call: TRBV28; cdr3_nt: TGTGCCAGCAGTTCCTTAGCGGGAGGGCCCTTCTATGAGCAGTTCTTC; cdr3_aa: CASSSLAGGPFYEQFF
clone_size: once; d_call: NA; j_call: TRBJ2-7; v_call: TRBV28; cdr3_nt: TGTGCCAGCAGCTCCGGGACAACCCTTAGGGAGCAGTACTTC; cdr3_aa: CASSSGTTLREQYF
clone_size: once; d_call: NA; j_call: TRBJ2-1; v_call: TRBV7-9; cdr3_nt: TGTGCCAGCAGCCTAGATGGATTCGAGCGGTTCTTC; cdr3_aa: CASSLDGFERFF
clone_size: few; d_call: NA; j_call: TRBJ1-2; v_call: TRBV19; cdr3_nt: TGTGCCAGTAGCCCATGGAGCAGTCTTAATTTTGGCTACACCTTC; cdr3_aa: CASSPWSSLNFGYTF
clone_size: NA; d_call: TRBD1; j_call: TRBJ2-7; v_call: TRBV7-9; cdr3_nt: TGTGCCAGCAGCCCCCCGACAGGGTTTTACGAGCAGTACTTC; cdr3_aa: CASSPPTGFYEQYF
clone_size: NA; d_call: TRBD1; j_call: TRBJ1-1; v_call: TRBV7-6; cdr3_nt: TGTGCCAGCAGCCGACAGGGGAACACTGAAGCTTTCTTT; cdr3_aa: CASSRQGNTEAFF
clone_size: NA; d_call: NA; j_call: TRBJ1-2; v_call: TRBV11-2; cdr3_nt: TGTGCCAGCAGCCTCGGGAGCAGGCGCGGCTACACCTTC; cdr3_aa: CASSLGSRRGYTF
clone_size: NA; d_call: TRBD1; j_call: TRBJ1-4; v_call: TRBV18; cdr3_nt: TGTGCCAGCTCACCTCCGGGACAGGGTAATGAAAAACTGTTTTTT; cdr3_aa: CASSPPGQGNEKLFF
clone_size: NA; d_call: NA; j_call: TRBJ2-2; v_call: TRBV11-3; cdr3_nt: TGTGCCAGCAGCTCTTATACCGGGGAGCTGTTTTTT; cdr3_aa: CASSSYTGELFF
clone_size: once; d_call: NA; j_call: TRBJ2-3; v_call: TRBV9; cdr3_nt: TGTGCCAGCAGCGTAGACCGAGCAGATACGCAGTATTTT; cdr3_aa: CASSVDRADTQYF
clone_size: NA; d_call: TRBD1; j_call: TRBJ2-3; v_call: TRBV29-1; cdr3_nt: TGCAGCACATGGGCTAGTATAGGGGGCAAAGATACGCAGTATTTT; cdr3_aa: CSTWASIGGKDTQYF
clone_size: few; d_call: TRBD1; j_call: TRBJ1-5; v_call: TRBV19; cdr3_nt: TGTGCCAGTAGTCGGGACAGGGGGACAGGTCAGCCCCAGCATTTT; cdr3_aa: CASSRDRGTGQPQHF
clone_size: NA; d_call: TRBD2; j_call: TRBJ2-5; v_call: TRBV6-5; cdr3_nt: TGTGCCAGCAGCCTCCTCCGGGGCGGGGGAGAGACCCAGTACTTC; cdr3_aa: CASSLLRGGGETQYF
clone_size: NA; d_call: TRBD2; j_call: TRBJ2-4; v_call: TRBV28; cdr3_nt: TGTGCCAGCAGTTTATCTAGCGGTGGGGGAGTTGGAGACATTCAGTACTTC; cdr3_aa: CASSLSSGGGVGDIQYF
clone_size: NA; d_call: NA; j_call: TRBJ1-4; v_call: TRBV9; cdr3_nt: TGTGCCAGCAGCGTAGCCACAGGCGGAGAAAAACTGTTTTTT; cdr3_aa: CASSVATGGEKLFF
clone_size: NA; d_call: NA; j_call: TRBJ2-5; v_call: TRBV7-8; cdr3_nt: TGTGCCAGCAGCTTAGTTAGGGTAGGGAGGGGGCAAGAGACCCAGTACTTC; cdr3_aa: CASSLVRVGRGQETQYF
clone_size: NA; d_call: TRBD1; j_call: TRBJ2-5; v_call: TRBV5-1; cdr3_nt: TGCGCCAGCAGCCGGCTCGGGACAGGGGGCGGCATTGTGGGGACAGGGGGCTTGGAGACCCAGTACTTC; cdr3_aa: CASSRLGTGGGIVGTGGLETQYF
clone_size: few; d_call: TRBD1; j_call: TRBJ1-5; v_call: TRBV28; cdr3_nt: TGTGCCAGCAGACTAGGGGGCAGGCCCCAGCATTTT; cdr3_aa: CASRLGGRPQHF
clone_size: NA; d_call: NA; j_call: TRBJ2-3; v_call: TRBV5-1; cdr3_nt: TGCGCCAGTCGTCGGGACACCCGGATTTCAGATACGCAGTATTTT; cdr3_aa: CASRRDTRISDTQYF
clone_size: once; d_call: TRBD1; j_call: TRBJ1-4; v_call: TRBV30; cdr3_nt: TGTGCCTGGAGCGCGACAGGGGTTTCAGGTGAAAAACTGTTTTTT; cdr3_aa: CAWSATGVSGEKLFF
clone_size: NA; d_call: TRBD2; j_call: TRBJ2-1; v_call: TRBV11-2; cdr3_nt: TGTGCCAGCAGCATTGGACTAGCAAATGAGCAGTTCTTC; cdr3_aa: CASSIGLANEQFF
clone_size: NA; d_call: TRBD1; j_call: TRBJ1-3; v_call: TRBV11-2; cdr3_nt: TGTGCCAGCAGCCCAACCCAGGGGGCTTACTCTGGAAACACCATATATTTT; cdr3_aa: CASSPTQGAYSGNTIYF
clone_size: NA; d_call: NA; j_call: TRBJ1-1; v_call: TRBV10-2; cdr3_nt: TGCGCCAGCGGGGATCGGGAGACTGAAGCTTTCTTT; cdr3_aa: CASGDRETEAFF